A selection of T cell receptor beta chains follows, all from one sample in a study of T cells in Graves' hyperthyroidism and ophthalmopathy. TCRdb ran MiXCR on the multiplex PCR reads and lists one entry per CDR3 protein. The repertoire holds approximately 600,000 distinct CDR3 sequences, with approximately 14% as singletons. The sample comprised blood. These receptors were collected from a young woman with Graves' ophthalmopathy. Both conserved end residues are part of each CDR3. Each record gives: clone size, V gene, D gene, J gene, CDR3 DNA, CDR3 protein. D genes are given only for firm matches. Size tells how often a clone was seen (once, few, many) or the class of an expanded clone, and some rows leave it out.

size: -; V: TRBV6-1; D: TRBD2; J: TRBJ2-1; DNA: TGTGCCAGCAGTGAAGGGACTAGCGGGGCCGGGTCGTACAATGAGCAGTTCTTC; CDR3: CASSEGTSGAGSYNEQFF
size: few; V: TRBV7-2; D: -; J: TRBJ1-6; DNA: TGTGCCAGCAGTAGACAGAGCGATTCACCCCTCCACTTT; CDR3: CASSRQSDSPLHF
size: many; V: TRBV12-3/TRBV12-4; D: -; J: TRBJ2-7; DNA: TGTGCCAGCAGTTTTTGGCAGGCTCCGGACGAGCAGTACTTC; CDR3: CASSFWQAPDEQYF
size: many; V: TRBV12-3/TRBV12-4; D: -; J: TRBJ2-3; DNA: TGTGCCAGCAGTTTAGCGGCAACCACAGATACGCAGTATTTT; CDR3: CASSLAATTDTQYF
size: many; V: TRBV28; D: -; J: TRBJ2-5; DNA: TGTGCCAGCACCAACGCGAACAGGGTGGGGGAGACCCAGTACTTC; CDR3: CASTNANRVGETQYF
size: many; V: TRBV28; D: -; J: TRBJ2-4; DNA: TGTGCCAGCAGTTCCCTCGGACAGCCAAACATTCAGTACTTC; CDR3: CASSSLGQPNIQYF
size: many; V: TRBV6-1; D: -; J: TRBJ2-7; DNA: TGTGCCAGCAGCTACCGTCGCAACTCCTACGAGCAGTACTTC; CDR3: CASSYRRNSYEQYF
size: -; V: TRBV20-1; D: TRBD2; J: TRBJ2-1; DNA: TGCAGTGCTAGATCCGGGACTAGCGAAAACTACAATGAGCAGTTCTTC; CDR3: CSARSGTSENYNEQFF
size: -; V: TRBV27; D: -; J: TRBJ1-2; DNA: TGTGCCAGCAGTTTAACGGGGGCCGCCTGTGGCTACACCTTC; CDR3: CASSLTGAACGYTF
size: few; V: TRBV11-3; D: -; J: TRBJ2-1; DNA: TGTGCCAGTAGTACTAGGTCCTACAATGAGCAGTTCTTC; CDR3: CASSTRSYNEQFF
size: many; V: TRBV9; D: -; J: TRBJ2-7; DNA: TGTGCCAGCAGCGCCTCCGGGGTAGGGGGGCCCTACGAGCAGTACTTC; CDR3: CASSASGVGGPYEQYF
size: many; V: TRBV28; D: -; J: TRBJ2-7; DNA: TGTGCCAGCAGTTTATGGGCCTTGGACGAGCAGTACTTC; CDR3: CASSLWALDEQYF
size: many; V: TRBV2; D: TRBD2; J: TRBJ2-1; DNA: TGTGCCAGCAGTAGGACTAGCGGGCGGAAGTTCTTC; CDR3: CASSRTSGRKFF
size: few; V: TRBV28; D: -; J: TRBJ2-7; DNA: TGTGCCAGCAGTTTATATGGCGGGGGCGCCTCCTACGAGCAGTACTTC; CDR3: CASSLYGGGASYEQYF
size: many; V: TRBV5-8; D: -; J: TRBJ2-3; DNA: TGTGCCAGCAGCCAGAACGAAGATACGCAGTATTTT; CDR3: CASSQNEDTQYF
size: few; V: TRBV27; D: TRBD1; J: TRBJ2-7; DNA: TGTGCCAGCAGTTTTCGACAGGGGGCGAGCGAGCAGTACTTC; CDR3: CASSFRQGASEQYF
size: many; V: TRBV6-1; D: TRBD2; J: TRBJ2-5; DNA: TGTGCCAGCAGTCTAACTAGCGGGAGGGCTCAAGAGACCCAGTACTTC; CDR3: CASSLTSGRAQETQYF
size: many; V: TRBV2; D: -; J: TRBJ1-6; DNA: TGTGCCACTTCCCTTCAGGCGAATTCACCCCTCCACTTT; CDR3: CATSLQANSPLHF
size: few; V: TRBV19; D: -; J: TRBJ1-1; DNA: TGTGCCAGTAGTGGCCCCCCCTCGAAGGACACTGAAGCTTTCTTT; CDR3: CASSGPPSKDTEAFF
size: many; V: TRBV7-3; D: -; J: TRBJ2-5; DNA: TGTGCCAGCGCCACGGGTGTTGGGGAGACCCAGTACTTC; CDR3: CASATGVGETQYF
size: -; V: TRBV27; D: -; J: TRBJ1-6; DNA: TGTGCCAGCAGTCCGAGACATAGCTCCTATAATTCACCCCTCCACTTT; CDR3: CASSPRHSSYNSPLHF
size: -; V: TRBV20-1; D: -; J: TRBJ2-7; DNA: TGCAGTGTAGGGGCGCGGTCCTACGAGCAGTACTTC; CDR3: CSVGARSYEQYF
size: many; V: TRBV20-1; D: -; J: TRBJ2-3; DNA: TGCAGTGCTATCAGGCAGGTGGGGGCAGATACGCAGTATTTT; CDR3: CSAIRQVGADTQYF
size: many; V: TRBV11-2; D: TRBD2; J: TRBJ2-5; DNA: TGTGCCAGCACCCGTAGCGGGAGGGCCCGAGAGACCCAGTACTTC; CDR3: CASTRSGRARETQYF
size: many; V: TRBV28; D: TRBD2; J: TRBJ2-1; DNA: TGTGCCAGCCGCCTTATGGCGGGGACTAGCGGTAGTCTTGAGCAGTTCTTC; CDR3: CASRLMAGTSGSLEQFF
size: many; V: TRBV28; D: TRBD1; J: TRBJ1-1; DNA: TGTGCCAGCAGTTCCGACAGGGGGTCGATGTTTGGGGCTTTCTTT; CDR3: CASSSDRGSMFGAFF
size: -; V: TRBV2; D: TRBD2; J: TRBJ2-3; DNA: TGTGCCAGCAGAGGCGGGACTAGCGGGAGTGTGAATACGCAGTATTTT; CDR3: CASRGGTSGSVNTQYF
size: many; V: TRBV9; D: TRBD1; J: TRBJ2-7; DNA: TGTGCCAGCAGCGTAGCAGGGGGTGTATACGAGCAGTACTTC; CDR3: CASSVAGGVYEQYF
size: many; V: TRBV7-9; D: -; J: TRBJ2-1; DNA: TGTGCCAGCAGCTCTTGGGCCCCGGGGGATGAGCAGTTCTTC; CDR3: CASSSWAPGDEQFF
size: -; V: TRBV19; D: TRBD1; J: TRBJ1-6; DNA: TGTGCCAGCAGACAGGGGGCTCTGCCCCTCCACTTT; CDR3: CASRQGALPLHF
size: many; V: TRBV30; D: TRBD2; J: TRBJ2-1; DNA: TGTGCCTGGAGTAGCCTAGCGGGAGCGAGCTCCTACAATGAGCAGTTCTTC; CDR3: CAWSSLAGASSYNEQFF
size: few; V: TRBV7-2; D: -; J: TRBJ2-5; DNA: TGTGCCAGCAGCCCAGAGGCGGGCCTAAGGGACCCCCCTTACTTC; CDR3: CASSPEAGLRDPPYF
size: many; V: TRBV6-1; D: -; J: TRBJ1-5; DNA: TGTGCCAGCAGTGAAAAGGGGGGTCGGCCCCAGCATTTT; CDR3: CASSEKGGRPQHF
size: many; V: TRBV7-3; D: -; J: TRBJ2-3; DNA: TGTGCCAGCAGCTTAAATCAGGGTAACACAGATACGCAGTATTTT; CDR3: CASSLNQGNTDTQYF
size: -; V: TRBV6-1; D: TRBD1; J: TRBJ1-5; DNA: TGTGCCAGCAGTTTCGGCAGGGGGCCGGTTGGCAATCAGCCCCAGCATTTT; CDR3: CASSFGRGPVGNQPQHF
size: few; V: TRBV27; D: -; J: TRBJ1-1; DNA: TGTGCCAGCGGTGGGGGGTCTGACACTGAAGCTTTCTTT; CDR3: CASGGGSDTEAFF
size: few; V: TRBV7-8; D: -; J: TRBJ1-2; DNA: TGTGCCAGCAGCTTAGGGGACGGGGTCGGGTATGGCTACACCTTC; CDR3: CASSLGDGVGYGYTF
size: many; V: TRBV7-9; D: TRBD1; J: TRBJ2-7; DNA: TGTGCCAGCAGCTTACCCGGACAGGGCGCCTACGAGCAGTACTTC; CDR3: CASSLPGQGAYEQYF
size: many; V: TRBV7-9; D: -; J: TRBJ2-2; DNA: TGTGCCAGCAAGTTCACAGCATCCACCGGGGAGCTGTTTTTT; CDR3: CASKFTASTGELFF
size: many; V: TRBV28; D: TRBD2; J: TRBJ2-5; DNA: TGTGCCAGCAGTTTCCCTTTCGGTAGCGGGAGGGCCGCGGAGACCCAGTACTTC; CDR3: CASSFPFGSGRAAETQYF
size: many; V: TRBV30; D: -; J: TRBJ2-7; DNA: TGTGCCTGGAGTGCCGGTCTCGAGCAGTACTTC; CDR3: CAWSAGLEQYF
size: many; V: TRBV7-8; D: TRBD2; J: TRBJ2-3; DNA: TGTGCCAGGGGGACTAGCGGGAAAGGAAGCACAGATACGCAGTATTTT; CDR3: CARGTSGKGSTDTQYF
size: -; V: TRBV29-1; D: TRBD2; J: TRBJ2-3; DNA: TGCAGCGCGAGGAGCGGGAGAACAGATACGCAGTATTTT; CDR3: CSARSGRTDTQYF
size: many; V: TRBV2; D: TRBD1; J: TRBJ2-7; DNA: TGTGCCAGCTCTGATCCGGGACAGGGATACGAGCAGTACTTC; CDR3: CASSDPGQGYEQYF
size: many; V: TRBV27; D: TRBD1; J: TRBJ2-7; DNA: TGTGCCAGCAGTGCAGGGGACAGACATTACGAGCAGTACTTC; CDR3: CASSAGDRHYEQYF
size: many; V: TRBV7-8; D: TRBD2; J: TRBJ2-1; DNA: TGTGCCAGCAGCTTAGTGGTAGCGGGGTACAATGAGCAGTTCTTC; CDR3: CASSLVVAGYNEQFF
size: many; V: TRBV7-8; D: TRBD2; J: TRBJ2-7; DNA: TGTGCCAGCAGACCTTATCCGGGACTAGCGCCATACGAGCAGTACTTC; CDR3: CASRPYPGLAPYEQYF
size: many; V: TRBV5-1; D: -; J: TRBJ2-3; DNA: TGCGCCAGGCTCACAGATACGCAGTATTTT; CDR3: CARLTDTQYF
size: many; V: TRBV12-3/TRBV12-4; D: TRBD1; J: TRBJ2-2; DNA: TGTGCCAGCAGTCCCGAGGGGTCAGGGGGTACCGGGGAGCTGTTTTTT; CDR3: CASSPEGSGGTGELFF
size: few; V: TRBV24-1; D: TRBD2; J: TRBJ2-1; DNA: TGTGCCACCGGAGGCGGATTTAGCGGGAGGTCCAATGAGCAGTTCTTC; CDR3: CATGGGFSGRSNEQFF
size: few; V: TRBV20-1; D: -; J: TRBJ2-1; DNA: TGCAGTGCTAGCCACCTTGGGGGGAGCTCCTACAATGAGCAGTTCTTC; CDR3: CSASHLGGSSYNEQFF
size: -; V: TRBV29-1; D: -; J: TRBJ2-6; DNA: TGCAGCGCTAAGACAGTCTCTGGGGCCAACGTCCTGACTTTC; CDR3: CSAKTVSGANVLTF
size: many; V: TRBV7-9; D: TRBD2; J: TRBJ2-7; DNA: TGTGCCAGCGAAATTACTAGCGTCTCCTACGAGCAGTACTTC; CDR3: CASEITSVSYEQYF
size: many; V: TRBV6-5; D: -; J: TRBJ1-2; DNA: TGTGCCAGCAGTTACACTCGGGACAATGGCTACACCTTC; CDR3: CASSYTRDNGYTF
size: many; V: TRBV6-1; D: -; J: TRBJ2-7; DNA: TGTGCCAGCAGAAGGGATTCCCACGAGCAGTACTTC; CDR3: CASRRDSHEQYF